The TCR beta chain under discussion was sequenced for a study of lymphopenia after photon versus proton radiotherapy. General observations from the study: A bigger post-nadir fall in TCR diversity correlated inversely with survival time in deceased patients. Photon-treated patients lost naive T cells and TCR diversity; proton-treated stayed stable. After lymphocyte nadir, photon-treated repertoires showed oligoclonal expansion, especially CD8+ Temra. Only patients who died were analyzed for survival; proton advantage is unproven.

This clone has only one observation. The antigen is undetermined. Method: immunoSEQ multiplex PCR; TCRdb's copy keeps in-frame clones and lacks some. In the table there are some 30,000 clones, about nine tenths of which are singletons. Per germline, CDR1 SNHLY and CDR2 FYNNEI. This CDR3 contains 15 residues. Trimming took 5 bases from V and 4 from J, leaving 14 bases between them. The input for sequencing was peripheral blood, taken from a patient treated with proton-based radiotherapy. This TCR derives from a woman aged 55-69 years with cholangiocarcinoma. Some clones in this sample may be carry-over from other donors' samples. The chain employs TRBV2 and TRBJ2-2; possibly TRBD2 for D (5 bases). The CDR3 nucleotides read TGTGCCAGCAGTTTCACACCACGGGGCACCGGGGAGCTGTTTTTT. This sequence encodes CASSFTPRGTGELFF.